The present entry profiles one TCR beta chain with its context. What it recognizes is unknown. The method was immunoSEQ multiplex PCR; TCRdb's version includes in-frame clones alone and lacks a portion of them. Of about 60,000 clones listed, over 80% are singletons. This entry is derived from a study of OX40 agonist ivuxolimab in advanced cancers. Background on the study: Patients were given ivuxolimab, an antibody that agonizes OX40 (CD134). Every patient in dose escalation had hepatocellular carcinoma, melanoma, renal cell or head and neck cancer. Study results and limitations: Expanded clones were, on average, more numerous in CD8+ T cells than in CD4+. Also showing low normalized T-cell clonal expansion were some of the nonresponders.

This CDR3 contains 13 residues. Germline CDR1 reads SGHDN; CDR2 reads FVKESK. V dropped 1 base and J dropped 8 bases, with 11 bases sitting between them. This material consisted of CD4+ or CD8+ T cells sorted from blood, taken in a trial of the OX40 agonist ivuxolimab. The receptor comes from an adult with an advanced solid tumor such as melanoma, head and neck, liver or kidney cancer. The J gene is TRBJ1-2, the V gene TRBV14; D not resolved. The CDR3 DNA reads as TGTGCCAGCAGCCAAGGTCGGGGATTCGGCTACACCTTC. As protein: CASSQGRGFGYTF.